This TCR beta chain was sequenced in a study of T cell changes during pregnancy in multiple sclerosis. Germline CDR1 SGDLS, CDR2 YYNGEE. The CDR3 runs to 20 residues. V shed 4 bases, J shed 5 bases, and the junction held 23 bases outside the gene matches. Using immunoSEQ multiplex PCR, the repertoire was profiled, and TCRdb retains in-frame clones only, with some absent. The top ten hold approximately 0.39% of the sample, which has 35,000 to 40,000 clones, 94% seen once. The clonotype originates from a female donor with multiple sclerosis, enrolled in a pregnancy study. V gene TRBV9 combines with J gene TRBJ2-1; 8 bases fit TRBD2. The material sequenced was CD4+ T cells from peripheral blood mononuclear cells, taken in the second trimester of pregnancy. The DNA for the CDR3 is TGTGCCAGCAGCCACCGTGGGTCCCGGGCGGAGCGGGAGTCGAACAATGAGCAGTTCTTC. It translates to CASSHRGSRAERESNNEQFF.